This T cell receptor beta chain was retrieved from a study of T cell repertoires in cytomegalovirus infection. Study at large: Evidence of both CMV infection and a matching HLA type came from public TCR beta signatures. General study points: Identification of carriers of CMV plus the relevant HLA was achieved through cumulative public TCR beta family frequency. The ex vivo response showed dominance by HLA-C-restricted CMV-specific TCR beta clonotypes.

The V end was cut by 3 bases, the J end by 1 base, with 6 bases between. The CDR3 is 13 residues long. The germline V gene encodes CDR1 MDHEN and CDR2 SYDVKM. TCRdb reanalysed the reads using MiXCR and keeps one entry per CDR3 protein. The sample has fewer than 550,000 distinct CDR3 sequences; approximately 11% are singletons. Details on this clonotype: As yet, its antigen is unknown.

The chain is built from TRBV28 and TRBJ1-1; D not certain. The source is a human donor in good health (CMV status not recorded). Some clones in this sample may be carry-over from other donors' samples. Sequencing input: PBMCs. CDR3 amino acids: CASSLSWNTEAFF. CDR3 in DNA: TGTGCCAGCAGTTTGTCTTGGAACACTGAAGCTTTCTTT.